These 17 T cell receptor beta chains were all obtained from the same sample, sequenced in a study of vaccination effects on CD4 cells after COVID-19. No antigen has been identified for these receptors. Before sequencing, viral peptide pools were used by the ViraFEST assay to expand antigen-specific CD4+ T cells. At the end of about 10 days of culture, CD4+ T cells were isolated. Sequencing used immunoSEQ multiplex PCR; TCRdb keeps in-frame clones, though not all of them. The data contain about 79,000 clones, about 70% of them seen just once; the ten biggest clones take up about 1.7%. The material was CD4+ T cells from PBMCs cultured with HCoV-229E spike peptides, obtained before COVID-19 vaccination. These TCRs come from a human donor who received a COVID-19 vaccine.

The chain carries TRBV18 and TRBJ2-2; 7 nucleotides align to TRBD1. This CDR3 has 16 residues. Germline-derived CDR1 and CDR2 are KGHSH and LQKENI. The V segment lost 4 bases and the J segment 0 bases; nucleotides outside the gene matches: 5. In nucleotides, the CDR3 is TGTGCCAGCTCACAAGGACAGGTTTCGAACACCGGGGAGCTGTTTTTT. Translating gives CASSQGQVSNTGELFF.

The V gene is TRBV9, the J gene TRBJ2-3; D not resolved. The germline V gene encodes CDR1 SGDLS and CDR2 YYNGEE. The CDR3 runs 18 residues. V shed 3 bases and J shed 2 bases, with 22 bases lying between them. The CDR3 loop reads CASSANPGSPKFTDTQYF. The CDR3 DNA sequence: TGTGCCAGCAGCGCCAACCCCGGATCTCCGAAATTCACAGATACGCAGTATTTT.

The chain links TRBV19 to TRBJ2-3; TRBD1 aligns across 12 bases. The CDR3 has 15 residues. With 10 bases clipped from V and 4 bases from J, the junction kept 9 bases outside the gene matches. The germline V gene has CDR1 LNHDA and CDR2 SQIVND (reference sequence). The CDR3 nucleotides read TGTGCCAATACTAAGGGACAGGGGGCATCAGATACGCAGTATTTT. It translates to CANTKGQGASDTQYF.

The chain links TRBV5-1 to TRBJ1-1; D unresolved. V gave up 0 bases and J gave up 1 base, with 13 bases separating them. The CDR3 has 16 residues. The germline gives CDR1 SGHRS, CDR2 YFSETQ. CDR3 in amino acids: CASSLESWHPNTEAFF. DNA for the CDR3: TGCGCCAGCAGCTTGGAGTCCTGGCACCCGAACACTGAAGCTTTCTTT.

The chain is built from TRBV5-4 and TRBJ2-3, with 11 bases aligning to TRBD2. The CDR3 consists of 18 residues. Trimming took 4 bases from V and 1 from J; bases not matched to a gene: 11. The germline V gene has CDR1 SGHNT and CDR2 YYREEE (reference sequence). Here the CDR3 DNA reads TGTGCCAGCAGCCCCCTAGCGGGGGGCCGTGGAGGCACAGATACGCAGTATTTT. The encoded protein is CASSPLAGGRGGTDTQYF.

The gene calls are TRBV5-5 and TRBJ1-2; no clear D gene. The CDR3 sequence is 11 residues long. Germline CDR1 and CDR2: SGHKS and YYEKEE (reference sequence). V lost 5 bases to trimming and J lost 2 bases, with 4 bases between them. This CDR3 reads CASSYNYGYTF. CDR3 nucleotide sequence: TGTGCCAGCAGTTACAACTATGGCTACACCTTC. Combining the CDR3 with reference TRBV5-5 and TRBJ1-2 gives the whole variable domain DAGVTQSPTHLIKTRGQQVTLRCSPISGHKSVSWYQQVLGQGPQFIFQYYEKEERGRGNFPDRFSARQFPNYSSELNVNALLLGDSALYLCASSYNYGYTFGSGTRLTVV.

CDR3 nucleotide sequence: TGTGCCAGCAGTTACTCGAGGCGGGACCCCTACAATGAGCAGTTCTTC. Protein product: CASSYSRRDPYNEQFF. The rearrangement uses TRBV6-5 and TRBJ2-1; D might be TRBD2 (6 bases). The germline V gene has CDR1 MNHEY and CDR2 SVGAGI. Between the trimmed V and J ends, which lost 0 bases and 2 bases, there was a span of 11 bases. The CDR3 consists of 16 residues.

This clone was seen a few times. This chain links TRBV6-6 with TRBJ2-2; no firm D call. In germline, CDR1 is MNHNY, CDR2 SVGAGI (reference sequence). The V gene lost 5 bases and the J gene lost 0 bases, with 10 bases spanning the gap. The CDR3 contains 15 residues. This chain's CDR3 is CASSSDRTNTGELFF. The CDR3 nucleotides read TGTGCCAGCAGTAGTGATCGGACGAACACCGGGGAGCTGTTTTTT.

This clone was seen only a few times. The chain combines TRBV28 with TRBJ1-5; TRBD1 matches 10 bases. This CDR3 spans 16 amino acids. Losses at the gene ends were 8 bases for V and 3 bases for J; bases not matched to a gene: 10. The germline V gene has CDR1 MDHEN and CDR2 SYDVKM. The CDR3 DNA sequence: TGTGCCAGCCGGGACAGGGGCGGCCGGGACAATCAGCCCCAGCATTTT. Protein: CASRDRGGRDNQPQHF.

The genes are TRBV29-1 and TRBJ1-4, with TRBD1 as a possible D gene (5 bases). Germline CDR1 SQVTM, CDR2 ANQGSEA. V gave up 6 bases and J gave up 0 bases, with 14 bases separating them. The CDR3 sequence is 15 residues long. The CDR3 is CSVGARGATNEKLFF. CDR3 in DNA: TGCAGCGTAGGGGCTAGGGGAGCAACTAATGAAAAACTGTTTTTT.

The chain employs TRBV4-1 and TRBJ2-5, with 9 bases that match TRBD2. Germline trimming cut 1 base from V and 5 bases from J; bases unmatched to any gene: 8. There are 16 residues in the CDR3. Germline lookup yields CDR1 MGHRA and CDR2 YSYEKL. The CDR3 sequence: CASSQAFAGGRETQYF. CDR3 DNA: TGCGCCAGCAGCCAAGCTTTCGCGGGGGGGAGGGAGACCCAGTACTTC.

The chain couples TRBV18 to TRBJ1-5; 9 nucleotides align to TRBD1. CDR3 size: 14 residues. Germline CDR1 KGHSH, CDR2 LQKENI. Trimming at V came to 6 bases and at J to 7 bases, leaving 7 bases not matched to a gene. CDR3 nucleotide sequence: TGTGCCAGCTCCCCGGACAGGGGCGGCCAGCCCCAGCATTTT. This gives the protein CASSPDRGGQPQHF.

This clone turned up a few times. V usage is TRBV12-3 or TRBV12-4 and J usage is TRBJ2-1; the D is unclear. This CDR3 has 13 residues. V gave up 7 bases and J gave up 1 base, with 8 bases separating them. DNA for the CDR3: TGTGCCAGCACCCCCGGATCCTACAATGAGCAGTTCTTC. Amino acids: CASTPGSYNEQFF.

The gene calls are TRBV7-9 and TRBJ2-2; no firm D call. Germline V gene data show CDR1 as SEHNR and CDR2 as FQNEAQ (reference sequence). This CDR3 has 12 residues. V shed 4 bases and J shed 8 bases, with 8 bases lying between them. Here the CDR3 DNA reads TGTGCCAGCAGCTCTATTAGGGGGGAGCTGTTTTTT. Translation gives CASSSIRGELFF.

The chain employs TRBV6-1 and TRBJ1-1; TRBD1 matches at 7 bases. The length of the CDR3 is 12 residues. From germline, CDR1 is MNHNS and CDR2 SASEGT. V dropped 2 bases and J dropped 6; count of bases not matched to a gene: 0. This CDR3 is CASSEQGAEAFF. The CDR3 DNA is TGTGCCAGCAGTGAACAGGGGGCTGAAGCTTTCTTT.

A few counts support this clone. The chain carries TRBV6-6 and TRBJ1-4; D gene uncertain. The CDR3 length is 14 residues. The ends were cut back, 7 bases at V and 8 bases at J, with 17 bases in the middle. CDR1 is MNHNY and CDR2 is SVGAGI in the germline V gene (reference sequence). CDR3 sequence reads: CASTPTGRLEKLFF. The CDR3 region has the DNA TGTGCCAGCACCCCTACCGGGAGGCTAGAAAAACTGTTTTTT.

In this sample, this clone turned up once. The V and J genes are TRBV6-9 and TRBJ1-1; a possible D gene is TRBD1 (5 bases). This CDR3 comprises 17 residues. The V and J ends lost 0 bases and 0 bases respectively, with 14 bases between them. The germline CDR1 and CDR2 sequences are MNHGY and SVAAGI. The CDR3 sequence: CASSYSRAGTLNTEAFF. The CDR3 nucleotides are TGTGCCAGCAGTTATTCAAGGGCAGGGACCCTGAACACTGAAGCTTTCTTT.